A selection of T cell receptor beta chains follows, all from one sample in a study of molecular identifiers for immune sequencing clone quantification. In TCRdb, the PCR reads were re-called with MiXCR into one record per CDR3 protein. The sample yields tens of thousands of distinct CDR3 sequences, 20% to 30% seen once. Sequenced input: naive CD8+ T cells from blood, with Jurkat cell RNA spiked in. These receptors were obtained from a human donor in good health. Some libraries in this study had Jurkat cell RNA spiked in. CDR3s include the opening cysteine and the closing phenylalanine or tryptophan. D genes are given only for firm matches. Clone size appears in some rows only: once, few, many, or a class for an expanded clone.

. | . | TRBJ2-6 | TRBV7-9 | TGTGCCAGCAGCCCAGGGACAACCTCTGGGGCCAACGTCCTGACTTTC | CASSPGTTSGANVLTF
. | many | TRBJ2-4 | TRBV2 | TGTGCCAGCAGTGAAACAGGGTCCCTAGCCAAAAACATTCAGTACTTC | CASSETGSLAKNIQYF
. | many | TRBJ2-7 | TRBV5-5 | TGTGCCAGCAGCTTGGCCGGATCCACCTACGAGCAGTACTTC | CASSLAGSTYEQYF
TRBD1 | few | TRBJ2-1 | TRBV6-5 | TGTGCCAGCGGCTCGACAGGGGGGAATGAGCAGTTCTTC | CASGSTGGNEQFF
TRBD2 | many | TRBJ2-3 | TRBV7-8 | TGTGCCAGCAGCTTAGTCTCTAGCGGGGCCCCAGATACGCAGTATTTT | CASSLVSSGAPDTQYF
. | . | TRBJ2-7 | TRBV30 | TGTGCCTGGAGTCTTGTGGGCCTGGGGAACGAGCAGTACTTC | CAWSLVGLGNEQYF
. | . | TRBJ2-1 | TRBV20-1 | TGCAGTGCTAGCGGGTCTTACAATGAGCAGCTCTTC | CSASGSYNEQLF
TRBD1 | . | TRBJ2-5 | TRBV18 | TGTGCCAGCTCACCTTCGCTCGGGACAGAACAAGAGACCCAGTACTTC | CASSPSLGTEQETQYF
TRBD2 | many | TRBJ2-7 | TRBV27 | TGTGCCAGCAGTTCCGGGACTAGCGGGTACAGCGAGCAGTACTTC | CASSSGTSGYSEQYF
TRBD2 | . | TRBJ2-3 | TRBV13 | TGTGCCAGCAGCATACTACTAGCGGGGTATACAGCTCCGCAGTATTTT | CASSILLAGYTAPQYF
. | . | TRBJ1-2 | TRBV13 | TGTGCCAGCAGCTTAGGTGGAACCACCGGGGTAAGCTACACCTTC | CASSLGGTTGVSYTF
. | . | TRBJ1-3 | TRBV21-1 | TGTGCCAGCAGAAAAAATGCAGGGCGTGGAAACACCATATATTTT | CASRKNAGRGNTIYF
. | many | TRBJ2-3 | TRBV29-1 | TGCAGCGTCAGGGGGGTGGCGGTAGACCTCACAGATACGCAGTATTTT | CSVRGVAVDLTDTQYF